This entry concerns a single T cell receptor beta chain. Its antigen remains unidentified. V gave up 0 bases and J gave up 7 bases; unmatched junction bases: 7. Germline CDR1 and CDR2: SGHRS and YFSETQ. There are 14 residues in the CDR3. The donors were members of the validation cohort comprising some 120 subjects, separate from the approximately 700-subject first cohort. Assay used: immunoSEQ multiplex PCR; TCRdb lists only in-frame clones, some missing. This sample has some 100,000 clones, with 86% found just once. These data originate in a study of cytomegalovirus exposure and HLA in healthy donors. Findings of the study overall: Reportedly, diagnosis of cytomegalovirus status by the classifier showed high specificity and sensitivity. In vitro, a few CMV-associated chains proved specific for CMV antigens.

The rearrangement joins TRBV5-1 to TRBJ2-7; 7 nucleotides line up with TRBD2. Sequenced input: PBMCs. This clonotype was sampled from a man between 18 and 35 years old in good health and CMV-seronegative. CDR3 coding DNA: TGCGCCAGCAGCTTGGTGTACTGGGGGGGGGAGCAGTACTTC. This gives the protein CASSLVYWGGEQYF.